The clone carrying this TCR beta chain came up once. This sample was included in a study of technical replicates of blood from a few donors. The data were produced by immunoSEQ multiplex PCR, yet TCRdb's version contains in-frame clones alone and is incomplete. The sample yields 98,000 or so clones, 90% to 97% seen once. The CDR3 length is 14 residues. Germline V gene sequence: CDR1 MNHEY, CDR2 SVGAGI. Trimming cost V 8 bases and J 6 bases; bases outside gene matches: 8. The sample consisted of T cells isolated from PBMCs. The chain combines TRBV6-5 with TRBJ2-1; TRBD2 agrees at 9 bases. This sequence originates from a human donor in good health. CDR3 DNA: TGTGCCAGCGGCCTAGCGGGGCCTGTCAATGAGCAGTTCTTC. Translation: CASGLAGPVNEQFF.